The T cell receptor (beta chain) under discussion was sequenced for a study of siplizumab effects on memory and regulatory T cells (dated by TCRdb to between 2018 and 2020). Study-wide context: The study looked at the effect of siplizumab, an anti-CD2 antibody, on alloreactive T-cell subsets in allogeneic mixed lymphocyte reactions made from human PBMCs.

What the work shows at the level of the full study, not this receptor alone: Of the alloreactive CD4+ clones that could be mapped, the Treg-derived share averaged about 70% with siplizumab compared with around 27% in control reactions. Whether proliferating Tregs from siplizumab cultures actually had suppressive function was not functionally confirmed. Because sequences at frequencies below about 10^-5 were poorly captured, only a minor fraction of alloreactive clones could be mapped back to unstimulated subsets. Roughly 80-97% of proliferating CD4+ or CD8+ clones could not be assigned a naive or memory phenotype. Compared with memory T cells, unstimulated naive T cells appeared more diverse, and naive cells seemed to make a substantial contribution to the alloresponse. Siplizumab significantly lowered the cumulative frequency of alloreactive sequences that could be traced to unstimulated CD4+ memory T cells.

Sorted unstimulated T cells, along with proliferating T cells recovered from mixed lymphocyte reactions, underwent TCRbeta CDR3 sequencing. Fresh whole blood from nine to ten HLA-typed healthy donors was used as the source from which PBMCs were isolated. Unstimulated CD4+ regulatory T cells were FACS-sorted to map the origin of alloreactive clones. The germline V gene sets CDR1 to MDHEN and CDR2 to SYDVKM. The CDR3 numbers 19 residues from cysteine through phenylalanine. Only CDR3 DNA is held: 57 bases, read in frame from base 1. V and J are truncated by 5 bases and 0 bases respectively, leaving an intervening sequence of 23 bases. Comments on this clone: The antigen this receptor binds is unknown. Per-base quality was not reported, and no clone a single base away is much larger than it.

The protocol used for the library was the immunoSEQ multiplex PCR assay. The deep sequencing platform assayed about 90,000 TCR templates per sample. Genomic DNA extracted from sorted T cells was used for TCRbeta CDR3 sequencing. As for the authors' bioinformatics: The R programming language was used for clonal analysis of the TCRbeta CDR3 data. Alloreactive CD4+ and CD8+ clones were defined by comparing unstimulated samples with post-reaction CFSE-low samples. By matching sequences to the repertoires of sorted unstimulated Treg and non-Treg cells, each alloreactive CD4+ clone was assigned a regulatory or non-regulatory origin. The clones in this table, taken by TCRdb from immuneACCESS, are in-frame only. Not every clone is retained; where verified, under half of the shortfall comes from an unresolved V gene, and the cause of the rest is unknown. V and J calls and clone size are as listed in that table; D and trimming were resolved from the DNA. The sample table holds approximately 100,000 clones, of which around 90% were seen once. The ten biggest clones cover 0.55% to 0.85% of the sample.

The chain is assembled from TRBV28 and TRBJ2-1; no D gene call is confident. The sequence was collected from a human donor in good health. Sequencing was done on a sample of Tregs sorted from blood. The CDR3 reads as follows: CASSEVTGFYQSSYNEQFF. The sequence in DNA is TGTGCCAGCAGTGAAGTGACGGGTTTCTACCAGAGCTCCTACAATGAGCAGTTCTTC.